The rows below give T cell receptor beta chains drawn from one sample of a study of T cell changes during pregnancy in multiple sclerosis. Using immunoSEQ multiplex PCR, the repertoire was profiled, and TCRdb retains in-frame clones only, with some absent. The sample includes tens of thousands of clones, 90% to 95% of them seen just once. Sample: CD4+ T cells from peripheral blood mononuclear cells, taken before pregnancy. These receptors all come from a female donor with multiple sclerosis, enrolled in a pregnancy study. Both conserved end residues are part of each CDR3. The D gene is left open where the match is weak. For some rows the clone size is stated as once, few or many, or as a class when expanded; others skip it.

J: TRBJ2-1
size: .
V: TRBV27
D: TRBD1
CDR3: CASTSLQGEQQFF
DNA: TGTGCCAGCACATCTCTACAGGGGGAGCAGCAGTTCTTC

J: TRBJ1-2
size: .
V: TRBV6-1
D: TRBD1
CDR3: CASSDWQGAYGYTF
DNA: TGTGCCAGCAGTGACTGGCAGGGGGCATATGGCTACACCTTC

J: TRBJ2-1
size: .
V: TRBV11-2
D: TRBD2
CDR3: CASSLERGGNEQFF
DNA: TGTGCCAGCAGCTTAGAACGGGGGGGCAATGAGCAGTTCTTC

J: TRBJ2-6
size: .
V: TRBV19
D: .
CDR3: CASSISGAGANVLTF
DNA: TGTGCCAGTAGTATTTCGGGGGCTGGGGCCAACGTCCTGACTTTC

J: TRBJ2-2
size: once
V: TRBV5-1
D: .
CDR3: CASSFQFNTGELFF
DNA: TGCGCCAGCAGCTTTCAGTTTAACACCGGGGAGCTGTTTTTT

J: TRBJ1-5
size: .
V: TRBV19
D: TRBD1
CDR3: CASSIDGTGSNQPQHF
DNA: TGTGCCAGTAGTATAGATGGGACAGGATCCAATCAGCCCCAGCATTTT

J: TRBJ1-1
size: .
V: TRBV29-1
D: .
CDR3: CSVDAVRTEAFF
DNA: TGCAGCGTTGATGCGGTTCGCACTGAAGCTTTCTTT

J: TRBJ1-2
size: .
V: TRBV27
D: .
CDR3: CASRTLGTPNYGYTF
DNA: TGTGCCAGCAGAACTCTCGGGACACCTAACTATGGCTACACCTTC

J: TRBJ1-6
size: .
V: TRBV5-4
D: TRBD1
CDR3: CASSLGQGVNSPLHF
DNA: TGTGCCAGCAGCTTGGGACAGGGGGTTAATTCACCCCTCCACTTT

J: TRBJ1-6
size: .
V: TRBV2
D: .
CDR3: CASSEAGGNSPLHF
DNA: TGTGCCAGCTCGGAGGCGGGGGGTAATTCACCCCTCCACTTT

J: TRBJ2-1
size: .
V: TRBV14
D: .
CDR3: CASSHPASTPYNEQFF
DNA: TGTGCCAGCAGCCACCCCGCCAGTACCCCCTACAATGAGCAGTTCTTC